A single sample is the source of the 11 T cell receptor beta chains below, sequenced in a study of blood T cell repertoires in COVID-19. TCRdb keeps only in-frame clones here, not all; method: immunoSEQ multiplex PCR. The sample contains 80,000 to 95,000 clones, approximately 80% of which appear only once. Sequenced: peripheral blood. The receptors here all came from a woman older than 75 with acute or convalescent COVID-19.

As DNA, the CDR3 is TGTGCCAGCAAAGCGGGAGGGCGAAATGAGCAGTTCTTC. It encodes CASKAGGRNEQFF. The chain combines TRBV2 with TRBJ2-1, with 10 bases lining up with TRBD2. Germline V gene lookup returns CDR1 SNHLY and CDR2 FYNNEI. This CDR3 spans 13 amino acids. The V and J ends lost 7 bases and 7 bases, in that order; junction bases with no gene match: 4.

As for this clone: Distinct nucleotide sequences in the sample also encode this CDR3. CDR3: CASSSRHSGNTIYF. CDR3 coding DNA: TGTGCCAGCAGCTCTAGGCACTCTGGAAACACCATATATTTT. The rearrangement links TRBV13 to TRBJ1-3; D is unclear. CDR3 size: 14 residues. Germline V CDR1 and CDR2: PRHDT, FYEKMQ (reference sequence). The V gene lost 4 bases and the J gene lost 0 bases, with 7 bases spanning the gap.

The CDR3 here is CASSLARRVRTDTQYF. The CDR3 DNA sequence: TGTGCCAGCAGCTTAGCTCGGCGGGTACGCACAGATACGCAGTATTTT. The rearrangement joins TRBV7-6 to TRBJ2-3, with D possibly being TRBD2 (5 bases). Germline assignment: CDR1 SGHVS and CDR2 FNYEAQ. Trimming took 0 bases from V and 1 from J, leaving 11 bases between them. CDR3 length: 16 amino acids.

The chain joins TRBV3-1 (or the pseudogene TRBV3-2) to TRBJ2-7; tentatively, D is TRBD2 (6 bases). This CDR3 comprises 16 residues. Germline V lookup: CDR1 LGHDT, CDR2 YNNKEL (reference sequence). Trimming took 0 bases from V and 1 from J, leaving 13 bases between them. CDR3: CASSQDRGSQSYEQYF. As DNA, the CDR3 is TGTGCCAGCAGCCAAGATCGGGGGTCCCAGTCCTACGAGCAGTACTTC.

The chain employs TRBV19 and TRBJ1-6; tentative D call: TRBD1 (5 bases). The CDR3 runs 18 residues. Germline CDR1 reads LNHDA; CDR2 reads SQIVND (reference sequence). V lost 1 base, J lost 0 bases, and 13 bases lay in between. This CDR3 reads CASSIGRAGSSYNSPLHF. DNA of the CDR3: TGTGCCAGTAGTATAGGCAGGGCCGGAAGCTCCTATAATTCACCCCTCCACTTT. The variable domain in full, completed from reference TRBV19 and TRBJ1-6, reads DGGITQSPKYLFRKEGQNVTLSCEQNLNHDAMYWYRQDPGQGLRLIYYSQIVNDFQKGDIAEGYSVSREKKESFPLTVTSAQKNPTAFYLCASSIGRAGSSYNSPLHFGNGTRLTVT.

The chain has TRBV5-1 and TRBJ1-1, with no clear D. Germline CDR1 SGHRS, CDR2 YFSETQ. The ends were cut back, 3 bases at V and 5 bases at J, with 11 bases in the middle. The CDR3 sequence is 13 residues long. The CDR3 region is CASSYQFETEAFF. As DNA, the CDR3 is TGCGCCAGCAGCTACCAATTCGAGACTGAAGCTTTCTTT.

The CDR3 region has the DNA TGCGCCAGCAGCTTGGCCGGCCAGGGTTATAGGAATGAGCAGTTCTTC. Its translation is CASSLAGQGYRNEQFF. The chain employs TRBV5-1 and TRBJ2-1, with a possible D match to TRBD1 (5 bases). V was trimmed by 0 bases and J by 7 bases, leaving 17 bases between them. This CDR3 spans 16 amino acids. Germline CDR1 reads SGHRS; CDR2 reads YFSETQ.

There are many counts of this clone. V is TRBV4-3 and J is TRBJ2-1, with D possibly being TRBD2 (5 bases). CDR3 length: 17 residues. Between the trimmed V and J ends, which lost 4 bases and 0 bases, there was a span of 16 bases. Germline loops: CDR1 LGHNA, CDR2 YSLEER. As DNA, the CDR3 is TGCGCCAGCAGCCCTCTGCGTTCCGGGGACTCCTACAATGAGCAGTTCTTC. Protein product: CASSPLRSGDSYNEQFF.

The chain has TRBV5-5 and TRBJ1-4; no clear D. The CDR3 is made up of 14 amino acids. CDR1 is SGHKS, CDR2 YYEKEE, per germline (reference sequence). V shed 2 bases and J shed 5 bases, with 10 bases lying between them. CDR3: CASSFRQSNEKLFF. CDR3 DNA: TGTGCCAGCAGCTTCAGGCAGTCCAATGAAAAACTGTTTTTT.

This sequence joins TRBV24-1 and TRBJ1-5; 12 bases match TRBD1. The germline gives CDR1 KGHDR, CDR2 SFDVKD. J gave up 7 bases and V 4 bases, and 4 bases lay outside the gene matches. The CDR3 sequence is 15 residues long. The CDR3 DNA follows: TGTGCCACCAGTGACTCCGGGACAGGGGGCCAGCCCCAGCATTTT. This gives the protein CATSDSGTGGQPQHF.

The CDR3 sequence: CASSLMQGGPTDTQYF. The CDR3 DNA follows: TGCGCCAGCAGCTTGATGCAGGGGGGCCCCACAGATACGCAGTATTTT. This chain uses TRBV5-1 with TRBJ2-3, with D possibly matching TRBD1 (7 bases). This CDR3 is 16 amino acids long. The V gene's germline CDR1 is SGHRS and CDR2 YFSETQ. V was cut by 1 base and J by 2 bases, with 14 bases left in between.